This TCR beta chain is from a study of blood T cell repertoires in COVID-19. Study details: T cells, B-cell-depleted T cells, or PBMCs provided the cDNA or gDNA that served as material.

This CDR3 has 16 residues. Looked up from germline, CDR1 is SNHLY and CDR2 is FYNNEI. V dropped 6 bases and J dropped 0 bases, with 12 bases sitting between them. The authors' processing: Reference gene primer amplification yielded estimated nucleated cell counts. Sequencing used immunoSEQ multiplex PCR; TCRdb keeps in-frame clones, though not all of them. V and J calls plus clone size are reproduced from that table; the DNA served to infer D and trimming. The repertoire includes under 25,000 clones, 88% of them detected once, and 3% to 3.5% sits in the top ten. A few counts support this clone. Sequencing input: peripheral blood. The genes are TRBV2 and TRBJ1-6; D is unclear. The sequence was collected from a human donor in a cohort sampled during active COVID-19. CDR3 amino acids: CASSPTSSSYNSPLHF. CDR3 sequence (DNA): TGTGCCAGCAGCCCGACATCCAGCTCCTATAATTCACCCCTCCACTTT.